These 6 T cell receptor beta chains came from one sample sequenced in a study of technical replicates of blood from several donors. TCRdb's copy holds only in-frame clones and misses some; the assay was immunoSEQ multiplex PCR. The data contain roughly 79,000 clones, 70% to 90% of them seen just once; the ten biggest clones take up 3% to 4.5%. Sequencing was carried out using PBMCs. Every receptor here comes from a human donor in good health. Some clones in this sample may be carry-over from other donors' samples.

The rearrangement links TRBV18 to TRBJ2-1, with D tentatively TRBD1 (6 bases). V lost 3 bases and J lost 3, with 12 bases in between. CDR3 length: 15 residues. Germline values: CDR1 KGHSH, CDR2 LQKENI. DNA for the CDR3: TGTGCCAGCTCACCTGGCAGGGGAGACTACAATGAGCAGTTCTTC. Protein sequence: CASSPGRGDYNEQFF.

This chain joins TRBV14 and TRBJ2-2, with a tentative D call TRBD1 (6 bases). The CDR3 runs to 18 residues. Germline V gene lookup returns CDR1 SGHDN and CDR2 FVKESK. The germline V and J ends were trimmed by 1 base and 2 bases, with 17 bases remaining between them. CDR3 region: CASSQGRRGSPNTGELFF. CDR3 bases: TGTGCCAGCAGCCAAGGCAGAAGGGGGTCACCAAACACCGGGGAGCTGTTTTTT.

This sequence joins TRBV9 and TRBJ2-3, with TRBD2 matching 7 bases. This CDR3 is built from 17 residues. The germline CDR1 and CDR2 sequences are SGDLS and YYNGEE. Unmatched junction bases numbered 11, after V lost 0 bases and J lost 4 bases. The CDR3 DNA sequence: TGTGCCAGCAGCGTAGTTGGAGGGAGGGCCGGGGCAGATACGCAGTATTTT. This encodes CASSVVGGRAGADTQYF.

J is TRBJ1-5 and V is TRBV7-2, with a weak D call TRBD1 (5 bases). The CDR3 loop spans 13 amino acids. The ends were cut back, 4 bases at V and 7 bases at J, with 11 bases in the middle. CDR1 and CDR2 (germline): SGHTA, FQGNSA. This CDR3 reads CASSYKWGQPQHF. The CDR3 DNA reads TGTGCCAGCAGCTATAAGTGGGGCCAGCCCCAGCATTTT. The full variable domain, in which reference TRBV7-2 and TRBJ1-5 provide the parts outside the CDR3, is GAGVSQSPSNKVTEKGKDVELRCDPISGHTALYWYRQSLGQGLEFLIYFQGNSAPDKSGLPSDRFSAERTGGSVSTLTIQRTQQEDSAVYLCASSYKWGQPQHFGDGTRLSIL.

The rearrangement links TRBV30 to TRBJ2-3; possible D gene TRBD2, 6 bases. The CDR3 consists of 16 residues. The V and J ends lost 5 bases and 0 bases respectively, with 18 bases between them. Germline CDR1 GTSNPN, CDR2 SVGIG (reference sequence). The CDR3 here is CAWGRAGRTSTDTQYF. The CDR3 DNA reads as TGTGCCTGGGGGCGGGCAGGGAGGACTAGCACAGATACGCAGTATTTT.

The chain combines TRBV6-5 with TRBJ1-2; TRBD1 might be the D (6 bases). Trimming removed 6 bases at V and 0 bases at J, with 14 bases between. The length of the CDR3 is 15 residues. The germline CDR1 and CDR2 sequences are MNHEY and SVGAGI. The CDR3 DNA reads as TGTGCCAGCAGGCCGGGACAAAATTCTAACTATGGCTACACCTTC. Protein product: CASRPGQNSNYGYTF.